The rows below give T cell receptor beta chains drawn from one sample of a study of shared clonotypes between healthy human individuals. Sequencing used immunoSEQ multiplex PCR; TCRdb keeps in-frame clones, though not all of them. The sample has some 1.5 million clones, approximately 97% seen once; the top ten hold approximately 1.1%. The specimen sequenced was naive CD4+ T cells sorted from blood. The source is a man under 40 in good health. CDR3s include the opening cysteine and the closing phenylalanine or tryptophan. D genes are given only for firm matches. Clone size is given for some rows only: seen once, a few or many times, or a class if the clone is expanded.

j_call	v_call	d_call	clone_size	cdr3_aa	cdr3_nt
TRBJ2-2	TRBV5-5	-	-	CASSYSTGYPGELFF	TGTGCCAGCAGCTACTCTACAGGGTACCCCGGGGAGCTGTTTTTT
TRBJ1-3	TRBV4-3	-	-	CASSQQPQATGNTIYF	TGCGCCAGCAGCCAACAACCGCAGGCCACTGGAAACACCATATATTTT
TRBJ2-1	TRBV9	-	-	CASSFRTGQGAGYNEQFF	TGTGCCAGCAGCTTCCGGACAGGGCAGGGAGCGGGGTACAATGAGCAGTTCTTC
TRBJ1-1	TRBV19	TRBD1	once	CASSNRQGRDKAFF	TGTGCCAGTAGTAACAGACAGGGGCGAGATAAAGCTTTCTTT
TRBJ2-1	TRBV25-1	-	-	CASSDPGGSSYNEQFF	TGTGCCAGCAGTGATCCTGGGGGCAGCTCCTACAATGAGCAGTTCTTC
TRBJ2-2	TRBV27	TRBD2	-	CASRLAGGPTGELFF	TGTGCCAGCAGACTAGCGGGAGGGCCCACCGGGGAGCTGTTTTTT
TRBJ2-3	TRBV10-3	TRBD1	once	CAIRDRGLGTDTQYF	TGTGCCATCAGGGACAGGGGGCTCGGCACAGATACGCAGTATTTT
TRBJ2-3	TRBV7-2	TRBD2	-	CASSSRLALTDTQYF	TGTGCCAGCAGCTCTCGACTAGCCCTCACAGATACGCAGTATTTT
TRBJ2-7	TRBV7-2	TRBD2	-	CASSLGGSPYEQYF	TGTGCCAGCAGCTTAGGCGGGAGTCCCTACGAGCAGTACTTC
TRBJ1-1	TRBV10-3	-	-	CAISESGGLNTEAFF	TGTGCCATCAGTGAGTCCGGGGGCTTGAACACTGAAGCTTTCTTT
TRBJ1-3	TRBV30	-	-	CAWSTLSGNTIYF	TGTGCCTGGAGTACCCTCTCTGGAAACACCATATATTTT
TRBJ2-7	TRBV11-2	-	-	CASSPIALGPTYEQYF	TGTGCCAGCAGCCCTATAGCCCTTGGACCTACCTACGAGCAGTACTTC
TRBJ2-1	TRBV7-3	-	-	CASSLTPKGEQFF	TGTGCCAGCAGCTTAACGCCGAAGGGTGAGCAGTTCTTC
TRBJ2-5	TRBV18	-	once	CASSPLGTPRGETQYF	TGTGCCAGCTCACCTTTGGGGACGCCAAGGGGAGAGACCCAGTACTTC
TRBJ2-1	TRBV6-1	-	-	CASSRSGNYEQFF	TGTGCCAGCAGCAGATCGGGGAATTATGAGCAGTTCTTC
TRBJ2-7	TRBV28	-	-	CASSFPGEQYF	TGTGCCAGCAGTTTCCCCGGCGAGCAGTACTTC
TRBJ2-1	TRBV18	TRBD2	-	CASSLGTSGRQYNEQFF	TGTGCCAGCTCCCTTGGCACTAGCGGGAGGCAATACAATGAGCAGTTCTTC
TRBJ1-3	TRBV29-1	-	-	CSVGQELGNTIYF	TGCAGCGTTGGACAGGAGCTAGGAAACACCATATATTTT
TRBJ2-7	TRBV2	-	-	CASSRGTSYEQYF	TGTGCCAGCAGTCGTGGGACCAGCTACGAGCAGTACTTC
TRBJ2-7	TRBV6-6	-	-	CATRRGNYEQYF	TGTGCCACCCGCCGTGGGAACTACGAGCAGTACTTC
TRBJ2-1	TRBV6-5	-	-	CASTARGSVVDEQFF	TGTGCCAGCACCGCCCGGGGATCGGTCGTGGATGAGCAGTTCTTC
TRBJ2-7	TRBV28	-	once	CASSLGGGSYEQYF	TGTGCCAGCAGTTTGGGAGGTGGCTCCTACGAGCAGTACTTC
TRBJ2-3	TRBV18	-	-	CASSPFRGSTDTQYF	TGTGCCAGCTCTCCTTTTCGAGGTAGCACAGATACGCAGTATTTT
TRBJ2-5	TRBV5-1	-	-	CASSLYLTGQETQYF	TGCGCCAGCAGCTTGTACCTGACAGGCCAAGAGACCCAGTACTTC
TRBJ2-2	TRBV6-1	TRBD1	-	CASSPRTGYTGELFF	TGTGCCAGCAGTCCACGGACAGGGTATACCGGGGAGCTGTTTTTT
TRBJ1-3	TRBV10-3	TRBD1	-	CAIRSGQGIKVEGNTIYF	TGTGCCATCAGGTCGGGACAGGGGATAAAGGTGGAAGGAAACACCATATATTTT
TRBJ2-1	TRBV7-3	-	-	CASGRVVDKYNEQFF	TGTGCCAGTGGCCGGGTTGTGGACAAATACAATGAGCAGTTCTTC
TRBJ1-2	TRBV19	TRBD1	-	CASSIDAGTGGNYGYTF	TGTGCCAGTAGTATAGATGCCGGGACAGGGGGCAACTATGGCTACACCTTC
TRBJ2-7	TRBV30	-	-	CAWSSMGLHEQYF	TGTGCCTGGAGCTCAATGGGGCTGCATGAGCAGTACTTC
TRBJ2-5	TRBV9	TRBD2	-	CASNHGGTSGGETQYF	TGTGCCAGCAACCACGGAGGGACTAGCGGAGGAGAGACCCAGTACTTC
TRBJ2-7	TRBV30	TRBD2	-	CAWSKGLAGGAQYF	TGTGCCTGGAGTAAAGGACTAGCGGGAGGCGCGCAGTACTTC
TRBJ2-7	TRBV6-1	-	-	CASIIRQGLIYEQYF	TGTGCCAGCATAATTAGACAGGGACTCATCTACGAGCAGTACTTC
TRBJ1-5	TRBV6-1	-	once	CASSTRGRGNQPQHF	TGTGCCAGCAGTACGAGGGGTAGGGGCAATCAGCCCCAGCATTTT
TRBJ2-7	TRBV5-4	TRBD1	-	CASSARTGGGEQYF	TGTGCCAGCAGCGCACGGACAGGGGGCGGCGAGCAGTACTTC
TRBJ1-1	TRBV18	-	-	CASSMGGNTEAFF	TGTGCCAGCTCAATGGGAGGGAACACTGAAGCTTTCTTT
TRBJ2-2	TRBV27	-	-	CASSFLGEFGGELFF	TGTGCCAGCAGTTTTTTGGGGGAGTTTGGCGGGGAGCTGTTTTTT
TRBJ1-3	TRBV10-3	-	-	CAISNRNTIYF	TGTGCCATCAGTAATAGAAACACCATATATTTT
TRBJ2-1	TRBV19	-	once	CASSMVQVLDNEQFF	TGTGCCAGTAGTATGGTCCAGGTTCTGGACAATGAGCAGTTCTTC
TRBJ2-7	TRBV29-1	-	-	CSVSVGTSSYEQYF	TGCAGCGTTTCAGTGGGTACGAGCTCCTACGAGCAGTACTTC
TRBJ2-1	TRBV11-2	TRBD2	-	CASRLGGRIEQFF	TGTGCCAGCAGATTGGGCGGGAGGATTGAGCAGTTCTTC
TRBJ2-3	TRBV5-1	-	-	CASSLDRTGRGSDTQYF	TGCGCCAGCAGCTTAGACAGGACAGGGAGGGGGTCAGATACGCAGTATTTT
TRBJ2-7	TRBV10-3	-	-	CAISWNRDEQYF	TGTGCCATCAGTTGGAACAGAGACGAGCAGTACTTC
TRBJ2-7	TRBV28	-	-	CASSLGVGAEQYF	TGTGCCAGCAGTTTAGGGGTGGGGGCCGAGCAGTACTTC
TRBJ2-3	TRBV18	TRBD2	-	CASSPLAGLTDTQYF	TGTGCCAGCTCACCACTAGCGGGACTCACAGATACGCAGTATTTT
TRBJ1-6	TRBV5-1	-	once	CASSPRGRDNSPLHF	TGCGCCAGCAGCCCCAGGGGACGGGATAATTCACCCCTCCACTTT
TRBJ2-7	TRBV9	TRBD1	-	CASSEGQGGSYEQYF	TGTGCCAGCAGCGAGGGACAGGGCGGGTCCTACGAGCAGTACTTC
TRBJ2-3	TRBV2	TRBD1	-	CASTRTGTDTQYF	TGTGCCAGCACCCGGACAGGGACAGATACGCAGTATTTT
TRBJ1-2	TRBV18	-	-	CASSPGGGPNYGYTF	TGTGCCAGCTCACCGGGGGGAGGGCCCAACTATGGCTACACCTTC
TRBJ2-5	TRBV7-2	TRBD2	-	CASSSSGGSQRLRETQYF	TGTGCCAGCAGCTCATCCGGGGGGAGCCAACGCCTAAGAGAGACCCAGTACTTC
TRBJ1-4	TRBV4-3	-	-	CASSQDPFVEKLFF	TGCGCCAGCAGCCAAGACCCATTCGTGGAAAAACTGTTTTTT
TRBJ1-2	TRBV28	-	-	CASSLNEYGYTF	TGTGCCAGCAGTTTAAACGAGTATGGCTACACCTTC
TRBJ2-5	TRBV5-1	TRBD2	-	CASSIRASGSVGGETQYF	TGCGCCAGCAGCATCCGGGCTAGCGGGAGTGTAGGGGGAGAGACCCAGTACTTC
TRBJ2-5	TRBV10-3	TRBD2	-	CAISDMGGKRSEETQYF	TGTGCCATCAGTGACATGGGGGGGAAAAGGTCAGAAGAGACCCAGTACTTC
TRBJ1-1	TRBV5-6	-	-	CASGRTVVNTEAFF	TGTGCCAGCGGCCGGACCGTTGTGAACACTGAAGCTTTCTTT
TRBJ2-3	TRBV9	-	-	CASSVGGAPDTQYF	TGTGCCAGCAGCGTAGGGGGGGCCCCAGATACGCAGTATTTT
TRBJ2-1	TRBV28	-	-	CASSRLLSSYNEQFF	TGTGCCAGCAGTCGGCTCTTGAGCTCCTACAATGAGCAGTTCTTC